A selection of T cell receptor beta chains follows, all from one sample in a study of control samples from healthy donors and cancer patients. The assay was immunoSEQ multiplex PCR, and TCRdb's table has in-frame clones only and misses some. The data hold 250,000 to 300,000 clones, with more than 65% observed a single time. Source material: PBMCs. The receptors were gathered from a woman aged 60 to 75 with lung cancer. CDR3s leave out the opening cysteine and the closing phenylalanine or tryptophan.

v_call: TRBV18
j_call: TRBJ1-2
cdr3_aa: ASSPLDGYT

v_call: TRBV28
j_call: TRBJ2-7
cdr3_aa: ASSSPGQGANEQY

v_call: TRBV5-5
j_call: TRBJ2-7
cdr3_aa: ASSLGHSLSYEQY

v_call: TRBV5-4
j_call: TRBJ2-2
cdr3_aa: ASSLGTRGRDTGELF

v_call: TRBV24-1
j_call: TRBJ2-5
cdr3_aa: ATSDPRTGDTETQY

v_call: TRBV4-2
j_call: TRBJ1-4
cdr3_aa: ASSQDKGQGNEKLF

v_call: TRBV4-2
j_call: TRBJ2-7
cdr3_aa: ASSQGISGSYEQY

v_call: TRBV2
j_call: TRBJ1-1
cdr3_aa: ASSQENRGGFEAF

v_call: TRBV6-5
j_call: TRBJ1-2
cdr3_aa: ASSRQGSNYGYT

v_call: TRBV29-1
j_call: TRBJ2-7
cdr3_aa: SVSPSGSYEQY

v_call: TRBV28
j_call: TRBJ2-1
cdr3_aa: ASSFAGLANEQF